The clone carrying this T cell receptor (beta chain) was seen repeatedly, ten times or more. CDR1 and CDR2 from the germline V gene are SGHVS and FQNEAQ. The CDR3 is made up of 15 amino acids. V was cut by 5 bases and J by 2 bases, with 13 bases left in between. These data come from a study of human T cells and chemical hapten exposure. TCRdb re-analysed the RACE reads in MiXCR, keeping a single row per CDR3 protein. The sample holds under 60,000 distinct CDR3 sequences, about 9.6% seen once. Time point given: pre-sensitization, week 0. The treatment: therapeutic diphenylcyclopropenone sensitization with weekly scalp DPC. Whole blood that had not been fractionated was the source of extracted total RNA.

V and J are TRBV7-8 and TRBJ2-4; no clear D. Source: whole blood, taken in connection with sensitization to the hapten diphenylcyclopropenone (DPC). This sequence was found in a woman aged 30 to 39 with alopecia areata. Some clones in this sample may be carry-over from other donors' samples. This CDR3 is CASSDHMLTKNIQYF. CDR3 nucleotide sequence: TGTGCCAGCAGCGACCACATGCTCACCAAAAACATTCAGTACTTC.